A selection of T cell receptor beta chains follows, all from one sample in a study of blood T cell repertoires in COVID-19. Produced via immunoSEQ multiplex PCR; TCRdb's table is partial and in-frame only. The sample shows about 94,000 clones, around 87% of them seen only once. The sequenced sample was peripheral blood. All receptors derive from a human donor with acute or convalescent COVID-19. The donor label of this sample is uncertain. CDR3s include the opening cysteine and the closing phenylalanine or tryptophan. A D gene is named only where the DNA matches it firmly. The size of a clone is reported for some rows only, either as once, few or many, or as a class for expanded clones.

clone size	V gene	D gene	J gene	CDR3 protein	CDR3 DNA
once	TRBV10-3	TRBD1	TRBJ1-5	CATRQGARGQPQHF	TGTGCCACCAGACAGGGGGCTAGGGGGCAGCCCCAGCATTTT
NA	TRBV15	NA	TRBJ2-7	CATSRDDYYEQYF	TGTGCCACCAGCAGAGATGACTACTACGAGCAGTACTTC
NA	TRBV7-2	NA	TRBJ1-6	CASSFRHGGFNSPLHF	TGTGCCAGCAGCTTTAGGCACGGAGGTTTTAATTCACCCCTCCACTTT
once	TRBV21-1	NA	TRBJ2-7	CASSVGLAGVPLSDEQYF	TGTGCCAGCAGCGTCGGACTAGCGGGGGTCCCCCTCAGCGACGAGCAGTACTTC
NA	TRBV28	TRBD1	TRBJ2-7	CASSPGQGGEQYF	TGTGCCAGCAGCCCCGGACAGGGTGGTGAGCAGTACTTC
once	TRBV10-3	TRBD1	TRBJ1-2	CAISDNPGQGLSNYGYTF	TGTGCCATCAGCGACAACCCGGGACAGGGTCTTTCTAACTATGGCTACACCTTC
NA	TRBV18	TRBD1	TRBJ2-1	CASSPPGQGDEQFF	TGTGCCAGCTCACCACCGGGACAGGGCGATGAGCAGTTCTTC
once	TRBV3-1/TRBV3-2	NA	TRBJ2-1	CASSQLSYNEQFF	TGTGCCAGCAGCCAATTGTCGTACAATGAGCAGTTCTTC
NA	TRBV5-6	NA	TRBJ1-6	CASSLGRAPPLHF	TGTGCCAGCAGCCTTGGGAGGGCGCCCCCCCTCCACTTT
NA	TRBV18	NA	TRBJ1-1	CASSQLMNTEAFF	TGTGCCAGCTCACAGCTCATGAACACTGAAGCTTTCTTT
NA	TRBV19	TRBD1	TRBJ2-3	CASPGDRGSADTQYF	TGTGCCAGTCCCGGGGACAGGGGAAGCGCAGATACGCAGTATTTT
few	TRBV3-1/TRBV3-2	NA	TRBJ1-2	CASSHRDTKRGYTF	TGTGCCAGCAGTCACAGGGATACTAAACGAGGCTACACCTTC
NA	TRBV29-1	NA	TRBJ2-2	CSAAGMRTGELFF	TGCAGCGCTGCGGGGATGCGGACCGGGGAGCTGTTTTTT
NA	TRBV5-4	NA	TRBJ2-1	CASSLTGAGLEQFF	TGTGCCAGCAGCTTGACAGGAGCGGGCCTAGAGCAGTTCTTC
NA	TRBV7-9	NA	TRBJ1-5	CASSLGGGPDQPQHF	TGTGCCAGCAGCTTAGGGGGCGGACCCGATCAGCCCCAGCATTTT
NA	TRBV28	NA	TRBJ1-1	CASSTPGQAFF	TGTGCCAGCAGTACCCCAGGGCAAGCTTTCTTT
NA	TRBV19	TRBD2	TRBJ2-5	CASSIYSGGPGTQYF	TGTGCCAGTAGTATATATAGCGGGGGGCCAGGGACCCAGTACTTC
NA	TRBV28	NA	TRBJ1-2	CASSIPQGNHYGYTF	TGTGCCAGCAGTATTCCTCAGGGAAATCACTATGGCTACACCTTC
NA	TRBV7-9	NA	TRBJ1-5	CASTLILSPGQPQHF	TGTGCCAGCACCTTGATATTATCCCCAGGTCAGCCCCAGCATTTT
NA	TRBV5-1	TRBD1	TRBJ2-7	CASSFGQGGNHEQYF	TGCGCCAGCAGCTTTGGACAGGGTGGAAATCACGAGCAGTACTTC
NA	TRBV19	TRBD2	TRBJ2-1	CASSIVLAGRNEQFF	TGTGCCAGTAGTATAGTCCTAGCGGGTCGCAATGAGCAGTTCTTC
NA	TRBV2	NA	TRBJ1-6	CASRMSSYNSPLHF	TGTGCCAGCAGGATGAGCTCCTATAATTCACCCCTCCACTTT
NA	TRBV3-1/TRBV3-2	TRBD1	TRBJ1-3	CASSLDRAELLEGNTIYF	TGTGCCAGCAGCCTCGACAGGGCTGAACTTCTGGAGGGGAACACCATATATTTT
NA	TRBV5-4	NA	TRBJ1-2	CASSIGPGSWEGLYGYTF	TGTGCCAGCAGCATAGGTCCAGGGTCTTGGGAGGGTCTCTATGGCTACACCTTC
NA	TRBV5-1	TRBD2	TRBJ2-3	CASSGTGTRGTDTQYF	TGCGCCAGCAGCGGTACCGGGACTAGAGGTACAGATACGCAGTATTTT
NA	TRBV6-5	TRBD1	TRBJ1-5	CASRPPGQNQPQHF	TGTGCCAGCAGACCTCCGGGACAGAATCAGCCCCAGCATTTT
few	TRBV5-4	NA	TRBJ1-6	CASSPRLGMNSPLHF	TGTGCCAGCAGCCCTAGGCTGGGTATGAATTCACCCCTCCACTTT
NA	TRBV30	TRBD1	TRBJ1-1	CAWSVPGQGGNTEAFF	TGTGCCTGGAGTGTCCCGGGACAGGGGGGGAACACTGAAGCTTTCTTT
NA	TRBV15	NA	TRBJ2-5	CATSRDLETQYF	TGTGCCACCAGCAGAGATCTAGAGACCCAGTACTTC
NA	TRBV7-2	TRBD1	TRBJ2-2	CASSRTGGDTGELFF	TGTGCCAGCAGCAGGACAGGGGGCGACACCGGGGAGCTGTTTTTT
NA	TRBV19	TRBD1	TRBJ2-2	CASSLRSVGQSYTGELFF	TGTGCCAGTAGTTTGAGATCAGTGGGACAGTCTTACACCGGGGAGCTGTTTTTT
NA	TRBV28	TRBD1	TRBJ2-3	CASSSRLGTGRTDTQYF	TGTGCCAGCAGTTCCCGCCTCGGGACAGGACGCACAGATACGCAGTATTTT
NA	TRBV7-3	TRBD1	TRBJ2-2	CASSLTGVGELFF	TGTGCCAGCAGCCTCACAGGGGTCGGGGAGCTGTTTTTT
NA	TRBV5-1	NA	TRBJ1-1	CASSLDSRPTEAFF	TGCGCCAGCAGCTTGGACAGTCGGCCCACTGAAGCTTTCTTT
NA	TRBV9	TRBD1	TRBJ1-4	CASSAGQVNEKLFF	TGTGCCAGCAGCGCGGGACAGGTTAATGAAAAACTGTTTTTT
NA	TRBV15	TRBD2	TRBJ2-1	CATSRMGGSSYNEQFF	TGTGCCACCAGCAGAATGGGGGGGAGCTCCTACAATGAGCAGTTCTTC
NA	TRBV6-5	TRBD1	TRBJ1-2	CASRTGGPYGYTF	TGTGCCAGCCGGACAGGGGGCCCATATGGCTACACCTTC
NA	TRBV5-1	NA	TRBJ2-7	CASRQDAYEQYF	TGCGCCAGCAGGCAGGATGCCTACGAGCAGTACTTC
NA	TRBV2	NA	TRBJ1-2	CASRGYRTERGGYGYTF	TGTGCCAGTCGGGGATACAGGACTGAAAGAGGGGGCTATGGCTACACCTTC
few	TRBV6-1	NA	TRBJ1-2	CASSDPRVSNYGYTF	TGTGCCAGCAGTGATCCGAGGGTTTCTAACTATGGCTACACCTTC
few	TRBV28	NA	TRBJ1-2	CASRFSGPEDGYTF	TGTGCCAGCCGCTTTTCAGGGCCCGAGGATGGCTACACCTTC
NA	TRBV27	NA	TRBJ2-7	CASSSRPQGSYEQYF	TGTGCCAGCAGTTCCCGGCCCCAGGGGTCCTACGAGCAGTACTTC
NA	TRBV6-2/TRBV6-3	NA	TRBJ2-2	CASSYSNRADGELFF	TGTGCCAGCAGTTACTCGAACAGGGCGGACGGGGAGCTGTTTTTT
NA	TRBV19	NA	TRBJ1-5	CASTRDDQPQHF	TGTGCCAGTACCAGGGATGATCAGCCCCAGCATTTT
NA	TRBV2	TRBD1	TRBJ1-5	CASRGDRDQPQHF	TGTGCCAGCAGGGGGGACAGGGATCAGCCCCAGCATTTT
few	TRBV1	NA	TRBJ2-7	CTSSQVPAPLTSGERSSYEQYF	TGCACCAGCAGCCAAGTTCCTGCCCCCCTTACTAGCGGGGAAAGGAGCTCCTACGAGCAGTACTTC
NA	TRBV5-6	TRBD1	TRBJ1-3	CASSARDSGNTIYF	TGTGCCAGCAGCGCCCGGGACAGCGGAAACACCATATATTTT
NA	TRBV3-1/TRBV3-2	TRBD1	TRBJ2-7	CASSQDPGTGFYEQYF	TGTGCCAGCAGCCAAGACCCGGGGACAGGGTTCTACGAGCAGTACTTC
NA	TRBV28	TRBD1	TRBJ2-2	CASSTGTAPNTGELFF	TGTGCCAGCAGTACTGGGACAGCGCCGAACACCGGGGAGCTGTTTTTT
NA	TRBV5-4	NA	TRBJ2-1	CASSPGGGASSYNEQFF	TGTGCCAGCAGCCCTGGTGGGGGGGCTAGCTCCTACAATGAGCAGTTCTTC
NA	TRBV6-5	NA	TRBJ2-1	CASSTTGSRYNEQFF	TGTGCCAGCAGTACCACAGGGAGCCGGTACAATGAGCAGTTCTTC
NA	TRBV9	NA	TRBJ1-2	CASSPETYGYTF	TGTGCCAGCAGCCCCGAAACATACGGCTACACCTTC
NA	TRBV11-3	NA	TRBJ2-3	CASSKYRLSTDTQYF	TGTGCCAGCAGCAAATACAGGTTAAGCACAGATACGCAGTATTTT
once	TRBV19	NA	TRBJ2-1	CASSIDPEEDEQFF	TGTGCCAGTAGTATAGATCCGGAGGAAGATGAGCAGTTCTTC
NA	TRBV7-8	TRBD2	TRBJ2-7	CASRLLAGHEQYF	TGTGCCAGCAGGCTACTAGCGGGGCACGAGCAGTACTTC
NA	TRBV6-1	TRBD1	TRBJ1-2	CASSEIGSGTGDYGYTF	TGTGCCAGCAGTGAAATCGGTAGCGGGACAGGGGACTATGGCTACACCTTC
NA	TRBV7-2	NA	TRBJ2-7	CASSAGASYEQYF	TGTGCCAGCAGCGCGGGGGCCAGCTACGAGCAGTACTTC
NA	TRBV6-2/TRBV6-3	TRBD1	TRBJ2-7	CASSYSQGALSYEQYF	TGTGCCAGCAGTTACAGCCAGGGGGCGCTTTCCTACGAGCAGTACTTC
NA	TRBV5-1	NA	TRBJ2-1	CASSLGGTNEQFF	TGCGCCAGCAGCTTGGGAGGGACAAATGAGCAGTTCTTC
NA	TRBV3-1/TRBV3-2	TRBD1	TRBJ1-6	CASTRFGQGAFGSPLHF	TGTGCCAGCACCCGCTTCGGACAGGGGGCTTTTGGTTCACCCCTCCACTTT